Judged by abundance, the clone carrying this TCR beta chain is large (0.1 to 1%). These data belong to a study of naive and memory T cell subsets. Reverse transcription of blood and skin TCR RNA was primed at alpha and beta constant regions. In TCRdb, the UMI-ligation and nested PCR reads were re-called with MiXCR into one record per CDR3 protein. This table holds 15,000 to 20,000 distinct CDR3 sequences, more than 9% found once. J was trimmed by 2 bases and V by 2 bases; bases with no gene match: 4. CDR3 size: 14 residues. From germline, CDR1 is DFQATT and CDR2 SNEGSKA (reference sequence). As for treatment: skin biopsy from PPD injection site in Mantoux-positive individual. Input was roughly 1 to 1000 ng of DNase-treated total RNA without cell sorting.

The sample in question was skin, obtained from a tuberculin skin test site. V gene TRBV20-1 combines with J gene TRBJ2-7; 9 nucleotides agree with TRBD1. This clonotype was sampled from an adult in good health. The DNA of the CDR3 is TGCAGTGCTAGATACAGGGGGCGCCCCTACGAGCAGTACTTC. It encodes CSARYRGRPYEQYF.